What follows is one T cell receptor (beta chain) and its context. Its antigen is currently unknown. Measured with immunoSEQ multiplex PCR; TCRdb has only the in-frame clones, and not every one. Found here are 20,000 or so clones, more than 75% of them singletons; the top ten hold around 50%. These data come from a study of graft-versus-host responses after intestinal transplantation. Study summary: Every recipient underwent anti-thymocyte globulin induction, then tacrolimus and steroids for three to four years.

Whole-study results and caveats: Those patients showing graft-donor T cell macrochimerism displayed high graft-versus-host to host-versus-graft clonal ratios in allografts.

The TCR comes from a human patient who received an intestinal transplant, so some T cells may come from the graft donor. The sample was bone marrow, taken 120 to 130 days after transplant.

CDR3 region: CASSMTSGRKPYRSYEQYF. The CDR3 DNA is TGTGCCAGCAGCATGACTAGCGGGAGGAAGCCTTATAGATCCTACGAGCAGTACTTC. This chain uses TRBV11-3 with TRBJ2-7; 13 bases are a match to TRBD2. With V trimmed by 5 bases and J by 1 base, 14 bases remained unmatched. CDR3 length equals 19 residues. Germline-derived CDR1 and CDR2 are SGHNT and YENEEA.